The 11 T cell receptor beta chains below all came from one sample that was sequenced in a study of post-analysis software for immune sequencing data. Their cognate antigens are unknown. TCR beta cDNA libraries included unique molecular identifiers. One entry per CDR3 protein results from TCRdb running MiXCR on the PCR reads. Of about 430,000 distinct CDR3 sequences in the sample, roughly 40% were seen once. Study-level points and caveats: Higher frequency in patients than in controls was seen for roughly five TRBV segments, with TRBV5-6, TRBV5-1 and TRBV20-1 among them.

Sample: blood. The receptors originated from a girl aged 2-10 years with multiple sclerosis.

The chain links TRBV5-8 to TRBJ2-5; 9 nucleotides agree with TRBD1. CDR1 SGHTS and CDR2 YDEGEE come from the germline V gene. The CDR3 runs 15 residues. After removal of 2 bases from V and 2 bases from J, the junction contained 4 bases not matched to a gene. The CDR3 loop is CASSFYGTGQETQYF. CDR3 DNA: TGTGCCAGCAGCTTCTACGGGACAGGGCAAGAGACCCAGTACTTC.

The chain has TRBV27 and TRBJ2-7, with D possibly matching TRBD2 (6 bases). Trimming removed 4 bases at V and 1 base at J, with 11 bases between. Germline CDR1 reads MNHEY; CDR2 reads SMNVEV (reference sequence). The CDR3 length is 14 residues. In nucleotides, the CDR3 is TGTGCCAGCAGTTGGAGCGGGCGATCCTACGAGCAGTACTTC. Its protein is CASSWSGRSYEQYF.

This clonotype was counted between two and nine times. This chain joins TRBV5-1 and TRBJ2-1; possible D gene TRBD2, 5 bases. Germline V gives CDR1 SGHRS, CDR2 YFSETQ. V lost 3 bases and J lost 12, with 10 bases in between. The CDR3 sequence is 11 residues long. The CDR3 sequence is CASSSGIVQFF. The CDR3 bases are TGCGCCAGCAGCTCGGGGATAGTGCAGTTCTTC. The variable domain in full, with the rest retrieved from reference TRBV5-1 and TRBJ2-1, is KAGVTQTPRYLIKTRGQQVTLSCSPISGHRSVSWYQQTPGQGLQFLFEYFSETQRNKGNFPGRFSGRQFSNSRSEMNVSTLELGDSALYLCASSSGIVQFFGPGTRLTVL.

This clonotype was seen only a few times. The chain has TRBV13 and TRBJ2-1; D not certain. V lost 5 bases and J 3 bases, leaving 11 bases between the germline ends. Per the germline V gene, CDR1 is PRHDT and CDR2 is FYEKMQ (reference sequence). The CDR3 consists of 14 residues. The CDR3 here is CASSLRRLYNEQFF. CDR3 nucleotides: TGTGCCAGCAGCCTCCGCCGGCTCTACAATGAGCAGTTCTTC. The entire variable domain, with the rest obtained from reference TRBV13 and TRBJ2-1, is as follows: AAGVIQSPRHLIKEKRETATLKCYPIPRHDTVYWYQQGPGQDPQFLISFYEKMQSDKGSIPDRFSAQQFSDYHSELNMSSLELGDSALYFCASSLRRLYNEQFFGPGTRLTVL.

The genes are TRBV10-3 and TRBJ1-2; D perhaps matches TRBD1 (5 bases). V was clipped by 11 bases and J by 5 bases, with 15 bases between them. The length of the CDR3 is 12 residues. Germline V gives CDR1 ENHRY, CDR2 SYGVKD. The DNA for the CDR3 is TGTGCCGCTAAGGAGAGGGGATATGGCTACACCTTC. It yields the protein CAAKERGYGYTF.

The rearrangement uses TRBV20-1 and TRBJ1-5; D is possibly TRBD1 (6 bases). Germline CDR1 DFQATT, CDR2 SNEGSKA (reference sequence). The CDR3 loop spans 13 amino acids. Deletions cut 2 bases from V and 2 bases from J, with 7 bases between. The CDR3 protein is CSARRGGNQPQHF. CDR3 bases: TGCAGTGCTAGAAGGGGGGGCAATCAGCCCCAGCATTTT.

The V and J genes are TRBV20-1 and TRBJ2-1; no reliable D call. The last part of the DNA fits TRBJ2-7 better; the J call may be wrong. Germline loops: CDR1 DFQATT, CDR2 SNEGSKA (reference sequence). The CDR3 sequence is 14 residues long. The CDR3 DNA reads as TGCAGTGCTAGAGATCAAGTGCATTACAATGAGCAGTACTTC. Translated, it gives CSARDQVHYNEQYF.

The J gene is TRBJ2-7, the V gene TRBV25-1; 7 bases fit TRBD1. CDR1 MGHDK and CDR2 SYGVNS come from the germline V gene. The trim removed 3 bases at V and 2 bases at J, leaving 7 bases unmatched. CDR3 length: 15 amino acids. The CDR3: CASSDWTRGTYEQYF. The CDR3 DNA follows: TGTGCCAGCAGTGACTGGACCAGGGGGACCTACGAGCAGTACTTC.

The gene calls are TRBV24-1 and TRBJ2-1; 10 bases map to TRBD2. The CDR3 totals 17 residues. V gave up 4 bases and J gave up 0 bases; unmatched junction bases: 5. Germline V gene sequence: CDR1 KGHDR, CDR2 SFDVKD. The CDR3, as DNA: TGTGCCACCAGTGAGCTAGCGGGAGTCAGCTCCTACAATGAGCAGTTCTTC. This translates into CATSELAGVSSYNEQFF.

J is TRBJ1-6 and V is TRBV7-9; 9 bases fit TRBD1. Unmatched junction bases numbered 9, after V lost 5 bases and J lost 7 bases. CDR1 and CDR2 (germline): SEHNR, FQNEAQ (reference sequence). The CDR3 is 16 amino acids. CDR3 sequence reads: CASSGSSGTGNSPLHF. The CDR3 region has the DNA TGTGCCAGCAGCGGGTCGTCTGGGACAGGGAATTCACCCCTCCACTTT.

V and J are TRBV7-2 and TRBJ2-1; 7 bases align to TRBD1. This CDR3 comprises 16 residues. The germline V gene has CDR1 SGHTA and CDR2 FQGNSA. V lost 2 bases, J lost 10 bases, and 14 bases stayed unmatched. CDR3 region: CASSLLGEGAVGEQFF. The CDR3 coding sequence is TGTGCCAGCAGCTTATTAGGAGAGGGGGCGGTTGGCGAGCAGTTCTTC.